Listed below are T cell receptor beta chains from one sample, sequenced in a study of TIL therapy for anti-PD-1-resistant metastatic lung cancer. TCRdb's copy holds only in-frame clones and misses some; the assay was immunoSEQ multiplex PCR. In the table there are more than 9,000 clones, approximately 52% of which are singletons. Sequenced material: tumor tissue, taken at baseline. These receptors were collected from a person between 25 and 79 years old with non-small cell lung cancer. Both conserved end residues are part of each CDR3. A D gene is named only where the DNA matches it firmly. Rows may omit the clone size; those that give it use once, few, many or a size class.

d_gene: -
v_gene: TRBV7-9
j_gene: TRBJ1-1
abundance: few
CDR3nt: TGTGCCAGCAGCGCACCAAGAAAAATGAACACTGAAGCTTTCTTT
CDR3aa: CASSAPRKMNTEAFF

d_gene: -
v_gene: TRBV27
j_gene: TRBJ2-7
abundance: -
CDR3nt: TGTGCCAGCAGTTTATCCCTCGGGGGCTCCTACGAGCAGTACTTC
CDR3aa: CASSLSLGGSYEQYF

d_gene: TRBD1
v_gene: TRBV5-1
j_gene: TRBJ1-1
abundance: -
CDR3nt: TGCGCCAGCAGCTCAACAAAGGGACAGGGTATCACTGGCGAAGCTTTCTTT
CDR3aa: CASSSTKGQGITGEAFF

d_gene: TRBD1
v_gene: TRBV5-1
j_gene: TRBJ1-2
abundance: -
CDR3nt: TGCGCCAGCAGCCCTGAACAGGGGAACTATGGCTACACCTTC
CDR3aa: CASSPEQGNYGYTF

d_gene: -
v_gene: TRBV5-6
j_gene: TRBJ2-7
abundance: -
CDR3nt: TGTGCCAGCAGCTTGGCACTCTCCTACGAGCAGTACTTC
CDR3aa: CASSLALSYEQYF

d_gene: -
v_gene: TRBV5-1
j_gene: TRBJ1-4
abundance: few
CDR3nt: TGCGCCAGCAGCAAAACCCCCACCGGTGCTACTAATGAAAAACTGTTTTTT
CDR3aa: CASSKTPTGATNEKLFF

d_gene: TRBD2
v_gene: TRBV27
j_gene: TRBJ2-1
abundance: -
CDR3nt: TGTGCCAGCAGTCGATACCCGGGACTAGGATCCTACAATGAGCAGTTCTTC
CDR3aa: CASSRYPGLGSYNEQFF

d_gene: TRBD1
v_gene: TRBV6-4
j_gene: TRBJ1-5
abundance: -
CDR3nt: TGTGCCAGCAACTGGGACAGATACAATCAGCCCCAGCATTTT
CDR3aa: CASNWDRYNQPQHF

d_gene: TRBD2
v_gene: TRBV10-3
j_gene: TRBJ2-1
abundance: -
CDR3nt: TGTGCCATCAGTGACCCCAGCGGGGGGGCTCAAAATGAGCAGTTCTTC
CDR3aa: CAISDPSGGAQNEQFF

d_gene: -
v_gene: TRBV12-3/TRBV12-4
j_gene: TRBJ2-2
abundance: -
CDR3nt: TGTGCCAGCAGTTTATTCGCGGCCGGGGAGCTGTTTTTT
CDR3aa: CASSLFAAGELFF

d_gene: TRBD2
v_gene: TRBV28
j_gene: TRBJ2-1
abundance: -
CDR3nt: TGTGCCAGCAGCCCTAGCGGGGGGGGTTCCTACAATGAGCAGTTCTTC
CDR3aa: CASSPSGGGSYNEQFF

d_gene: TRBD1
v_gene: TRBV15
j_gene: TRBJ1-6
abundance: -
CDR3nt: TGTGCCACCAGCAGCAGGAAACAGGGGGTTAATTCACCCCTCCACTTT
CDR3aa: CATSSRKQGVNSPLHF

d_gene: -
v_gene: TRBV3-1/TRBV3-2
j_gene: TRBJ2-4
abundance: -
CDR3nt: TGTGCCAGCAGCCAAGGAGGCGGGGTGGAAGCCAAAAACATTCAGTACTTC
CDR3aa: CASSQGGGVEAKNIQYF

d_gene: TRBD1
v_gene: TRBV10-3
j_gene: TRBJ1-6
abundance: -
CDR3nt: TGTGCCATCAGTGGGCAACAGGGGAATAATTCACCCCTCCACTTT
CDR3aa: CAISGQQGNNSPLHF

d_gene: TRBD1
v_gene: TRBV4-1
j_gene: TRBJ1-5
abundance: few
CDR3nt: TGCGCCAGCAGCTCGCAACGACAGGGGATGGGTCAGCCCCAGCATTTT
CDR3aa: CASSSQRQGMGQPQHF

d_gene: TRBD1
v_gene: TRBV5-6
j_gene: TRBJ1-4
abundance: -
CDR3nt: TGTGCCAGCAGCTCTGGCCCAGGGGGCGTATCTAATGAAAAACTGTTTTTT
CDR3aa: CASSSGPGGVSNEKLFF

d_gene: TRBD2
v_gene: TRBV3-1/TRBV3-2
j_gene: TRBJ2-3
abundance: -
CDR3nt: TGTGCCAGCAGCAACGTCCTAGCGGGGGGCCGCAGGGATACGCAGTATTTT
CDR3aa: CASSNVLAGGRRDTQYF

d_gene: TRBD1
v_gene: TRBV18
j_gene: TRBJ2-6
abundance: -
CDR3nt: TGTGCCAGCTCACCTTGGGACAGGGGGGCCCCTGGGGCCAACGTCCTGACTTTC
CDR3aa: CASSPWDRGAPGANVLTF

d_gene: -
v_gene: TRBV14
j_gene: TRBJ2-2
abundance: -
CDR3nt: TGTGCCAGCAGCCAGGGGTATGACACCGGGGAGCTGTTTTTT
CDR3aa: CASSQGYDTGELFF

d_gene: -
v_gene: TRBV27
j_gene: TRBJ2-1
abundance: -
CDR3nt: TGTGCCAGCAAGCCCCTAGGGATGAACAATGAGCAGTTCTTC
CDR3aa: CASKPLGMNNEQFF

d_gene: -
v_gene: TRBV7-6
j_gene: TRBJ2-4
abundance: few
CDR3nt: TGTGCCAGCAGCCCATGGAGTGAGGGAAACATTCAGTACTTC
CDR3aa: CASSPWSEGNIQYF

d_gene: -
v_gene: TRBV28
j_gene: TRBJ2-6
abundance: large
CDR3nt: TGTGCCAGCACCCCATCGAGAGGAGGGGCCAACGTCCTGACTTTC
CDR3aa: CASTPSRGGANVLTF

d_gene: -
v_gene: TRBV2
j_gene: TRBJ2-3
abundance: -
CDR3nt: TGTGCCAGCAGTTTCGGGACGTGGACTAGCACAGATACGCAGTATTTT
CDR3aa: CASSFGTWTSTDTQYF

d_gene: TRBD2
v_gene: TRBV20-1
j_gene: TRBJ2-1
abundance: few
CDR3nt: TGCAGTGCTAGTGGCCCAGCGGGAGCCTACAATGAGCAGTTCTTC
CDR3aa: CSASGPAGAYNEQFF

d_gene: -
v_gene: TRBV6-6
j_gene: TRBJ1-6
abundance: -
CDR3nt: TGTGCCAGCAGCCTCGGACAGTTACCACCCCTCCACTTT
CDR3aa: CASSLGQLPPLHF

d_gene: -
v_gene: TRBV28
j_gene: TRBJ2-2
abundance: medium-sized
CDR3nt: TGTGCCAGCAGTTTCCTGGTTCTATCCACCGGGGAGCTGTTTTTT
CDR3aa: CASSFLVLSTGELFF

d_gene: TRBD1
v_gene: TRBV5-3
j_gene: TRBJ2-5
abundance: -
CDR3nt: TGTGCCAGAAACTCCCCGGGCAGGGGGCGTCGGGCACAAGAGACCCAGTACTTC
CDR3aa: CARNSPGRGRRAQETQYF

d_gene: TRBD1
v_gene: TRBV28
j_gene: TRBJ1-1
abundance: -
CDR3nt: TGTGCCAGCAGTTTTGGGACAGGAAAAATAACACTGAACACTGAAGCTTTCTTT
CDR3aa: CASSFGTGKITLNTEAFF

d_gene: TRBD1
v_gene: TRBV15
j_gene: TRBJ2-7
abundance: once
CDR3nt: TGTGCCACCAGCACGGGTACGACAGGGCGCCTGGGCTACGAGCAGTACTTC
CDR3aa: CATSTGTTGRLGYEQYF

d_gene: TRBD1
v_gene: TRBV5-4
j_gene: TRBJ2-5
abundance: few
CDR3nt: TGTGCCAGCAGCTACCGATTAGGGACAGCAGAACAAGAGACCCAGTACTTC
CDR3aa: CASSYRLGTAEQETQYF

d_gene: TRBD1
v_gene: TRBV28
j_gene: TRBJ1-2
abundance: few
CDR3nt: TGTGCCAGCAGCCAGACAGGGACCTATGGCTACACCTTC
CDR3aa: CASSQTGTYGYTF

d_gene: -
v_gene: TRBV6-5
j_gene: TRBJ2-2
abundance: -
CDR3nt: TGTGCCAGCAGGGATCGGGGAACTGGTGCCGGGGAGCTGTTTTTT
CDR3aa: CASRDRGTGAGELFF

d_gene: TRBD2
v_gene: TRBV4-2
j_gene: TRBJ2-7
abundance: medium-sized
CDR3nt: TGTGCCAGCAGCCGGCTAACTGGGATAGCGGGAGGAGGATTCGGCGAGCAGTACTTC
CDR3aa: CASSRLTGIAGGGFGEQYF

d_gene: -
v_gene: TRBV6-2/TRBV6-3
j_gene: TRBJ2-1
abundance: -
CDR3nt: TGTGCCAGCAGTTACACGCAGACTAGAGAGAACAATGAGCAGTTCTTC
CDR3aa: CASSYTQTRENNEQFF

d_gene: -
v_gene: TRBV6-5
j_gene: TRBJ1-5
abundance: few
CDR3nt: TGTGCCAGCAGTCGTAACAGAGACAATCAGCCCCAGCATTTT
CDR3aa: CASSRNRDNQPQHF

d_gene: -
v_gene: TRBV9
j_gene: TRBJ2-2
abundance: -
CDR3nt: TGTGCCAGCACCCCGGGGACCGGGGAGCTGTTTTTT
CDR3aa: CASTPGTGELFF

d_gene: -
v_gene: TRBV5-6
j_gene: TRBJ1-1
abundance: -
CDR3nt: TGTGCCAGCAGGGAGGAGGGCACTGAAGCTTTCTTT
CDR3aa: CASREEGTEAFF

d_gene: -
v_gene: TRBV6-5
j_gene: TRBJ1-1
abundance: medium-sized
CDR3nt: TGTGCCAGCAGTCCCGATTTCGGGAACACTGAAGCTTTCTTT
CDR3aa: CASSPDFGNTEAFF

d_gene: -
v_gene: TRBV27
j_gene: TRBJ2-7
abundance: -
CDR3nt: TGTGCCAGCAGTTACGGGGCCAGCTACGAGCAGTACTTC
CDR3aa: CASSYGASYEQYF

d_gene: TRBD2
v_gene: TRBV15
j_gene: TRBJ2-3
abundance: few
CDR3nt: TGTGCCACCAGCAGAGAGGCTAGCGGGGGCACAGATACGCAGTATTTT
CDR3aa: CATSREASGGTDTQYF

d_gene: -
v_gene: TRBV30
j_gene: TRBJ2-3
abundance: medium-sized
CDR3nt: TGTGCCTGGACGGGCACCCAAGATAATACAGATACGCAGTATTTT
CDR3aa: CAWTGTQDNTDTQYF

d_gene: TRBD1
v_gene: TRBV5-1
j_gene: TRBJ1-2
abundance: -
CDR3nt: TGCGCCAGCAGCCGTACCGGGCCACACAGGGGCAATGGCTACACCTTC
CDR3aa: CASSRTGPHRGNGYTF

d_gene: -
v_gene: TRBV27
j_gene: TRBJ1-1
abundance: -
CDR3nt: TGTGCCAGCTGTCGGATAATGAACACTGAAGCTTTCTTT
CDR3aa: CASCRIMNTEAFF

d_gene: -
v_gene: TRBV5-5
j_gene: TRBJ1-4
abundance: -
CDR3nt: TGTGCCAGCAGCGAAGGGATTTTCAACGAAAAACTGTTTTTT
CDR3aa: CASSEGIFNEKLFF

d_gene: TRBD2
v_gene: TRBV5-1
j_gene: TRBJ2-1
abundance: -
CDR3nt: TGCGCCAGCAGCTTCGAAGCGGGAGCGATCAACAATGAGCAGTTCTTC
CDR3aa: CASSFEAGAINNEQFF

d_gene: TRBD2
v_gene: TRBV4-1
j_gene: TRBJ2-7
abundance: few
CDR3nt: TGCGCCAGCAGCCAAGTCGCTAGCGGGGACTCCTACGAGCAGTACTTC
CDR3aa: CASSQVASGDSYEQYF

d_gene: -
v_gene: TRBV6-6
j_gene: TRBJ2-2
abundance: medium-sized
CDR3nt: TGTGCCAGCAGTTATGACGAGACCGGGGAGCTGTTTTTT
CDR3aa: CASSYDETGELFF

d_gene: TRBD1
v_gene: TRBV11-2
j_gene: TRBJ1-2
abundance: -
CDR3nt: TGTGCCAGCAGCTTAGGGACAGGGGGATCCTATGGCTACACCTTC
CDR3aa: CASSLGTGGSYGYTF

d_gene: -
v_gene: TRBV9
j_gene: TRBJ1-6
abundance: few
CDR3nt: TGTGCCAGCAGCGCGGACGGAGACTTTAATTCACCCCTCCACTTT
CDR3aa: CASSADGDFNSPLHF

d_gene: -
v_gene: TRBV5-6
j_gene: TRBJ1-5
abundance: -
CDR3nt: TGTGCCAGCAGCTTGGGGTGGGGGCCTAATCAGCCCCAGCATTTT
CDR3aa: CASSLGWGPNQPQHF

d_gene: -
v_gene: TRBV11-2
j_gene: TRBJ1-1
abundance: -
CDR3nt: TGTGCCAGCAGCCCCACAGCGGGGAACACTGAAGCTTTCTTT
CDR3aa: CASSPTAGNTEAFF

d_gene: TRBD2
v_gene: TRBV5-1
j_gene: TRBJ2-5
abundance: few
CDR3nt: TGCGCCAGCAGCTTGCAGCGGGAGGGGACAGAGACCCAGTACTTC
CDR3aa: CASSLQREGTETQYF

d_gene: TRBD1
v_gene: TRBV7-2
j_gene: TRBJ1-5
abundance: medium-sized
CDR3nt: TGTGCCAGCAGCTTAGTGAAGGGGACAGGGAGTCAGCCCCAGCATTTT
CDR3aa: CASSLVKGTGSQPQHF

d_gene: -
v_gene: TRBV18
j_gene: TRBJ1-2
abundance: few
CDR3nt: TGTGCCAGCTCACCACTACAACAGGGCGACGCCTATGGCTACACCTTC
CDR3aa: CASSPLQQGDAYGYTF

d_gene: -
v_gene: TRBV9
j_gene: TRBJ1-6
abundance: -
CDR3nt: TGTGCCAGCAGCGTAGACAGACAGCAGACGAATTCACCCCTCCACTTT
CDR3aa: CASSVDRQQTNSPLHF

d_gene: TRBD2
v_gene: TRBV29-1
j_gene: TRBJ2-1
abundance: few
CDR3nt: TGCAGCGTTGAAGGCCTAGCGGAGACGCGTTTATACAATGAGCAGTTCTTC
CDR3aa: CSVEGLAETRLYNEQFF